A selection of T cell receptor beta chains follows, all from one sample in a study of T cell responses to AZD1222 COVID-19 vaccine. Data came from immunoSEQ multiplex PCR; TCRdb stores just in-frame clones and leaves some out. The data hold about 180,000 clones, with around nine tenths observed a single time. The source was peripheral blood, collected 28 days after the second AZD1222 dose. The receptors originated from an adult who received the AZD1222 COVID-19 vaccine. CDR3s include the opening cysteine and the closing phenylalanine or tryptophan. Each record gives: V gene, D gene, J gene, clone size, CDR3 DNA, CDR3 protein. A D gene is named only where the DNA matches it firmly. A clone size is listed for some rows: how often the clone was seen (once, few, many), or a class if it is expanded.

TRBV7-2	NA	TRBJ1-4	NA	TGTGCCAGCAGCTTGTTATGGGGCTCTAATGAAAAACTGTTTTTT	CASSLLWGSNEKLFF
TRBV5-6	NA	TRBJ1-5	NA	TGTGCCAGCAGCTTGTTTAGATATGTCGAACAGCCGGGTCAGCCCCAGCATTTT	CASSLFRYVEQPGQPQHF
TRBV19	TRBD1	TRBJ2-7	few	TGTGCCAGTAGTACACAGGGGGGATACGAGCAGTACTTC	CASSTQGGYEQYF
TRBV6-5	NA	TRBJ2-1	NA	TGTGCCACCGGCCCCCTTTGGTGGCAGTTCTTC	CATGPLWWQFF
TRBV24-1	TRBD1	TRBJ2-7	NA	TGTGCCACCAGTCGCGGCCAGGGGGTCGGCGAGCAGTACTTC	CATSRGQGVGEQYF
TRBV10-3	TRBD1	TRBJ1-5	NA	TGTGCCATCAGTGTCGGACAGGGGAATCAGCCCCAGCATTTT	CAISVGQGNQPQHF
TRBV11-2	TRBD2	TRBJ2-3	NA	TGTGCCAGCAGCTTAGGGACTAGTGTCCTTTCTAGCACAGATACGCAGTATTTT	CASSLGTSVLSSTDTQYF
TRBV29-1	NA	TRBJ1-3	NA	TGCAGCGTTCTTGTGGGAAACACCATATATTTT	CSVLVGNTIYF
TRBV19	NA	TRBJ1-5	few	TGTGCCAGTAGTATCCAACATAATCAGCCCCAGCATTTT	CASSIQHNQPQHF
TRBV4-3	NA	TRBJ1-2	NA	TGCGCCAGCAGCCTAGGACTCACTAATTATGGCTACACCTTC	CASSLGLTNYGYTF
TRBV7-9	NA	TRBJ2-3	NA	TGTGCCAGCAGCTCGGGCAGAGCTAGCACAGATACGCAGTATTTT	CASSSGRASTDTQYF
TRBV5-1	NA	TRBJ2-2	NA	TGCGCCAGCAGCTCCGGAGCAGACACCGGGGAGCTGTTTTTT	CASSSGADTGELFF
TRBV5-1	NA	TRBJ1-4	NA	TGCGCCAGCAGCTTGGGAGGGATTAATGAAAAACTGTTTTTT	CASSLGGINEKLFF
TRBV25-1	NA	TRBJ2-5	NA	TGTGCCAGCAGTGAACCGGGAGTATTGGAGACCCAGTACTTC	CASSEPGVLETQYF
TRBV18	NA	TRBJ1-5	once	TGTGCCAGCTCACCACCGGGTATCGACCATCAGCCCCAGCATTTT	CASSPPGIDHQPQHF
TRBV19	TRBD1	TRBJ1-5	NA	TGTGCCAGTAGTACGACAGGGTTGGGCAATCAGCCCCAGCATTTT	CASSTTGLGNQPQHF
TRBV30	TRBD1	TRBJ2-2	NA	TGTGCCTGGAGTCCCCGGACAGGGAACACCGGGGAGCTGTTTTTT	CAWSPRTGNTGELFF
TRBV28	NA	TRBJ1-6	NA	TGTGCCAGCAGTATCCCCAGGAATTCACCCCTCCACTTT	CASSIPRNSPLHF
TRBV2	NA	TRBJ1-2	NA	TGTGCCAGCAGTGATCAGGGGACCGTTGGCTATGGCTACACCTTC	CASSDQGTVGYGYTF
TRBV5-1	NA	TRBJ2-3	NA	TGCGCCAGCAGCTTTTTCGGGAGCGGCACAGATACGCAGTATTTT	CASSFFGSGTDTQYF
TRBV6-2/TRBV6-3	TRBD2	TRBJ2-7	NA	TGTGCCAGCAGCAGAGCGGGGCTTTCCTACGAGCAGTACTTC	CASSRAGLSYEQYF
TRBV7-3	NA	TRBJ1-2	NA	TGTGCCAGCAGCTTAACGGCGCCCGCCTCCCTAGAAGGCTACACCTTC	CASSLTAPASLEGYTF
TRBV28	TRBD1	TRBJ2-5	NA	TGTGCCAGCAGTTTATTCAGGGGGCCGAAAGAGACCCAGTACTTC	CASSLFRGPKETQYF
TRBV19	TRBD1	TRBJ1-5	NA	TGTGCCAGCCAGGGGGGGCCGGGGGAGCCCCAGCATTTT	CASQGGPGEPQHF
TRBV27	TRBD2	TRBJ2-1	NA	TGTGCCAGCAGTTTACATCTACTAGCGGGAGATATCTATGAGCAGTTCTTC	CASSLHLLAGDIYEQFF
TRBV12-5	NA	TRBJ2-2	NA	TGTGCTAGTGGTTTGGGGACGGAAACCGGGGAGCTGTTTTTT	CASGLGTETGELFF
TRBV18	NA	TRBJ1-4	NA	TGTGCCAGCTCACCACCAATGTCCCGGGACACCCCAAAAAAACTGTTTTTT	CASSPPMSRDTPKKLFF
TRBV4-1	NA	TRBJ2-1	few	TGCGCCAGCGGTCACCCGAGCCAAGATGAGCAGTTCTTC	CASGHPSQDEQFF
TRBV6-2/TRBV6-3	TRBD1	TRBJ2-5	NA	TGTGCCAGCAGTTACAGGGGGCGCGGGGAGACCCAGTACTTC	CASSYRGRGETQYF
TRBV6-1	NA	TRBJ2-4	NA	TGTGCCAGCAGTGAAATCGGCTTAGCCAAAAACATTCAGTACTTC	CASSEIGLAKNIQYF
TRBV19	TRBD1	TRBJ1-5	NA	TGTGCCAGTACCTGGGGGACAGGGGGCGGGGAACAGCCCCAGCATTTT	CASTWGTGGGEQPQHF
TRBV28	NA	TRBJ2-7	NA	TGTGCCAGCAGTTCGCCCGGGACCCCCTCCTACGAGCAGTACTTC	CASSSPGTPSYEQYF
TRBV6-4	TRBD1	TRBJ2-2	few	TGTGCCAGCAGTCCGGGACAGGGGGCCACCGGGGAGCTGTTTTTT	CASSPGQGATGELFF
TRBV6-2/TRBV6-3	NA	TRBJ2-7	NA	TGTGCCAGCAGTTACTCGTCTCCCTACGAGCAGTACTTC	CASSYSSPYEQYF
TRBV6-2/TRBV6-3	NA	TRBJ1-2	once	TGTGCCAGCAGTTACTCGACCAGGGAGAACTATGGCTACACCTTC	CASSYSTRENYGYTF
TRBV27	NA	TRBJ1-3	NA	TGTGCCACCCGAAAAGAGGGCTCTGGAAACACCATATATTTT	CATRKEGSGNTIYF
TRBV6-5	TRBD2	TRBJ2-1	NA	TGTGCCAGCAGAGGTAGCGGGAGAGGCAATGAGCAGTTCTTC	CASRGSGRGNEQFF
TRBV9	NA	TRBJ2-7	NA	TGTGCCAGCAGTGTCGACTTGGGCTACGAGCAGTACTTC	CASSVDLGYEQYF
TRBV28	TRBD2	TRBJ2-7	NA	TGTGCCAGCGCCTGGGGCGGGAGGGCCAGTAACGAGCAGTACTTC	CASAWGGRASNEQYF
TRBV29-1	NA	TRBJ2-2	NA	TGCAGCGCCCTGACCGCTCGGGTGAACACCGGGGAGCTGTTTTTT	CSALTARVNTGELFF
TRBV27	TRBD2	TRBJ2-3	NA	TGTGCCAGCAGTCGGGGTGGAGCGGGAGCGGGCGCAGATACGCAGTATTTT	CASSRGGAGAGADTQYF
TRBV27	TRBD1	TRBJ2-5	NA	TGTGCCAGCAGTTCCCTCACCGGGACAGGGGGGGGGACCCAGTACTTC	CASSSLTGTGGGTQYF
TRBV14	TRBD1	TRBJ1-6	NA	TGTGCCAGCAGCCTCATTGGACAGGGGAATTCACCCCTCCACTTT	CASSLIGQGNSPLHF
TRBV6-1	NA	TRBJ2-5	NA	TGTGCCAGCAGTGAAAATCCCCTGGGGTTGGAGACCCAGTACTTC	CASSENPLGLETQYF
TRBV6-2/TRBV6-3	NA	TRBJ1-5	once	TGTGCCAGCAGCCATGGATCTCAGCCCCAGCATTTT	CASSHGSQPQHF